A selection of T cell receptor beta chains follows, all from one sample in a study of PD-1 blockade in mismatch repair-deficient tumors. Produced via immunoSEQ multiplex PCR; TCRdb's table is partial and in-frame only. The table lists approximately 50,000 clones, over 65% of them singletons. Sequences were derived from peripheral blood, sampled 4 weeks after starting pembrolizumab. The receptors here all came from an adult with mismatch repair-deficient cancer. Each CDR3 is given with its conserved first and last residue. D genes are given only for firm matches. Where a row states a size, it is once, few, many or the class of an expanded clone; other rows omit it.

cdr3_nt	cdr3_aa	d_call	v_call	j_call	clone_size
TGTGCCAGCAGCTTTGGATGGCAGCCCCAGCATTTT	CASSFGWQPQHF	NA	TRBV7-9	TRBJ1-5	few
TGTGCCAGCAGTGGAAGACAGGGCCTTGAGCAGTTCTTC	CASSGRQGLEQFF	TRBD1	TRBV27	TRBJ2-1	NA
TGTGCCAGCAGTATACTACTCAAGGGAAGTAGAGCCAACGTCCTGACTTTC	CASSILLKGSRANVLTF	NA	TRBV27	TRBJ2-6	NA
TGTGCCAGCAGCTTAGTACTAGCGGGATCGGATACGCAGTATTTT	CASSLVLAGSDTQYF	TRBD2	TRBV13	TRBJ2-3	NA
TGTGCCAGCTCCCCGGGACAGGACACTGAAGCTTTCTTT	CASSPGQDTEAFF	TRBD1	TRBV18	TRBJ1-1	NA
TGTGCCAGCAGTGAAGCAGGGAGCTATGGCTACACCTTC	CASSEAGSYGYTF	NA	TRBV2	TRBJ1-2	NA
TGTGCCAGCAGCGTAACCGGGACAGGGAGATACGAGCAGTACTTC	CASSVTGTGRYEQYF	TRBD1	TRBV7-6	TRBJ2-7	NA
TGTGCCAGCAGTTTGTATAACAATCAGCCCCAGCATTTT	CASSLYNNQPQHF	NA	TRBV6-5	TRBJ1-5	once
TGTGCCAGCAGCGGCGGCGGCTACGAGCAGTACTTC	CASSGGGYEQYF	NA	TRBV14	TRBJ2-7	few
TGTGCCAGCAGCCATGAGGGGGGCCCCACAGATACGCAGTATTTT	CASSHEGGPTDTQYF	NA	TRBV5-8	TRBJ2-3	NA
TGTGCCAGCAGCCGGGACAGGGGGTCGGGCTACACCTTC	CASSRDRGSGYTF	TRBD1	TRBV5-4	TRBJ1-2	NA
TGTGCCAGCAGCCGCTTAAATACAGGGTTTGGCACCGGGGAGCTGTTTTTT	CASSRLNTGFGTGELFF	NA	TRBV14	TRBJ2-2	NA
TGCAGCGCCCGCGGACTAGCGAGGGATGAGCAGTTCTTC	CSARGLARDEQFF	TRBD2	TRBV29-1	TRBJ2-1	once
TGTGCCAGCAGCTTAGCAGACAGGATGGCCTCAGAGCAGTACTTC	CASSLADRMASEQYF	NA	TRBV7-9	TRBJ2-7	NA
TGTGCCAGCAGCTCGAAAGGGGGCGTGAGCTCCTACGAGCAGTACTTC	CASSSKGGVSSYEQYF	TRBD1	TRBV7-2	TRBJ2-7	few
TGTGCCACCAGCCTAAGACAGGGGGCGATGGGTGGCTACACCTTC	CATSLRQGAMGGYTF	TRBD1	TRBV15	TRBJ1-2	NA
TGTGCCATCAGTGAGTCGTTTAGCGGGAACTACAATGAGCAGTTCTTC	CAISESFSGNYNEQFF	TRBD2	TRBV10-3	TRBJ2-1	NA
TGTGCCAGCTCGGAGGGGAACACTGAAGCTTTCTTT	CASSEGNTEAFF	NA	TRBV6-5	TRBJ1-1	NA
TGTGCCAGCAGCGTAGCTGGGGGGGCGCGAACTAATGAAAAACTGTTTTTT	CASSVAGGARTNEKLFF	NA	TRBV9	TRBJ1-4	NA
TGCGCCAGCAGTGATGACGGCAGCACAGATACGCAGTATTTT	CASSDDGSTDTQYF	NA	TRBV10-1	TRBJ2-3	once
TGTGCCAGCAGCGTCGTCGGGGGGGGAAGCAATCAGCCCCAGCATTTT	CASSVVGGGSNQPQHF	NA	TRBV9	TRBJ1-5	NA
TGTGCCAGCAGCTCTCTCCGGACGGGGCTTAGCACAGATACGCAGTATTTT	CASSSLRTGLSTDTQYF	NA	TRBV7-2	TRBJ2-3	NA
TGTGCCAGCAGCTTCTACAATGAGCAGTTCTTC	CASSFYNEQFF	NA	TRBV6-1	TRBJ2-1	few
TGTGCCAGTAGTGCAGGGGGCTTTAATGAAAAACTGTTTTTT	CASSAGGFNEKLFF	TRBD1	TRBV19	TRBJ1-4	NA
TGTGCCAGCAGTTTCGACAGTTTTTACGAGCAGTACTTC	CASSFDSFYEQYF	NA	TRBV6-5	TRBJ2-7	NA
TGTGCCAGCAGGGACAGCCGCCCGGCGGGTGGCTACACCTTC	CASRDSRPAGGYTF	NA	TRBV27	TRBJ1-2	NA
TGTGCCTGGGGACTCTCTGGCGGGGAGCTGTTTTTT	CAWGLSGGELFF	NA	TRBV30	TRBJ2-2	few
TGTGCCAGCTCACCATCAGGGGACTATGGCTACACCTTC	CASSPSGDYGYTF	NA	TRBV18	TRBJ1-2	NA
TGCGCCAGCACCATGACTAGCGGGGGCACCGGGGAGCTGTTTTTT	CASTMTSGGTGELFF	TRBD2	TRBV5-1	TRBJ2-2	NA
TGTGCCAGCAGTGCCGACAGGGGATACGAAAAACTGTTTTTT	CASSADRGYEKLFF	TRBD1	TRBV2	TRBJ1-4	NA
TGTGCCAGTAGTGTAACAGGGCCCGGTGAGCAGTTCTTC	CASSVTGPGEQFF	NA	TRBV19	TRBJ2-1	NA
TGTGCCAGTAGTCCCCGGGACCTCGTCAATGAGCAGTTCTTC	CASSPRDLVNEQFF	NA	TRBV19	TRBJ2-1	NA
TGCGCCAGCAGCCAAGATACAGGGGGAGTCAATGAGCAGTTCTTC	CASSQDTGGVNEQFF	TRBD1	TRBV4-3	TRBJ2-1	NA
TGTGCCAGCAGCTTAGCATGGCAGGGTAGCACTGAAGCTTTCTTT	CASSLAWQGSTEAFF	NA	TRBV7-9	TRBJ1-1	NA
TGTGCCAGCAGCGCACAGGGGACAGATACGCAGTATTTT	CASSAQGTDTQYF	TRBD1	TRBV5-4	TRBJ2-3	NA
TGCAGCGTTGTTGGTCAGGGGAACACTGAAGCTTTCTTT	CSVVGQGNTEAFF	NA	TRBV29-1	TRBJ1-1	NA
TGTGCCAGCAGCTTCCTGGGGAGCGGGGTAGAGACCCAGTACTTC	CASSFLGSGVETQYF	TRBD2	TRBV7-8	TRBJ2-5	NA
TGTGCCAGCAGCTTCCGGACAGGGGGCGGCTATGGCTACACCTTC	CASSFRTGGGYGYTF	TRBD1	TRBV11-3	TRBJ1-2	once
TGTGCCTGGAGTAGAACGGCGGGAGGCTACAATGAGCAGTTCTTC	CAWSRTAGGYNEQFF	TRBD2	TRBV30	TRBJ2-1	NA
TGTGCCAGCAGTGCCCCAGGGGGCAGGAGTGAGACCCAGTACTTC	CASSAPGGRSETQYF	TRBD1	TRBV25-1	TRBJ2-5	NA
TGTGCCAGCAGTTTGCTTACGACAGGGGGCAACTATGGCTACACCTTC	CASSLLTTGGNYGYTF	TRBD1	TRBV6-5	TRBJ1-2	NA
TGTGCCAGCAGCACAGGTCCGGGACAGGGTGGGTACGAGCAGTACTTC	CASSTGPGQGGYEQYF	TRBD1	TRBV7-8	TRBJ2-7	NA
TGTGCCAGCTCCGCACGAGGGCGGGCCCCGAGCTCTGGAAACACCATATATTTT	CASSARGRAPSSGNTIYF	NA	TRBV28	TRBJ1-3	once
TGCGCCAGCAGCCAGAATGGTTGGGAGCAGTTCTTC	CASSQNGWEQFF	NA	TRBV4-1	TRBJ2-1	NA
TGTGCCAGCAGCACTTACTCGGGGAAGGTGGTCACTGAAGCTTTCTTT	CASSTYSGKVVTEAFF	NA	TRBV11-3	TRBJ1-1	NA
TGTGCCAGCAGCTTATCCCATGCAGAGGGCTACACCTTC	CASSLSHAEGYTF	NA	TRBV11-3	TRBJ1-2	NA
TGTGCTAGCAGCATTGGACAGGGATTCTACGAGCAGTACTTC	CASSIGQGFYEQYF	TRBD1	TRBV7-7	TRBJ2-7	many
TGTGCCAGCAGACCCACCCCGGAGGGTCGGACCGGGGAGCTGTTTTTT	CASRPTPEGRTGELFF	NA	TRBV7-8	TRBJ2-2	NA
TGCAGCGCTGAGCAGCCAGGCCTTGAAGCTTTCTTT	CSAEQPGLEAFF	NA	TRBV29-1	TRBJ1-1	once
TGTGCCAGCAGTGTGGGGAGTGAGCAGTTCTTC	CASSVGSEQFF	NA	TRBV6-1	TRBJ2-1	NA
TGTGCCAGCAGTGAAGCAGGGGACACTGGAAACACCATATATTTT	CASSEAGDTGNTIYF	NA	TRBV6-1	TRBJ1-3	NA
TGTGCCAGCAGTTACTCCGAGAATCAGCCCCAGCATTTT	CASSYSENQPQHF	NA	TRBV6-5	TRBJ1-5	NA
TGTGCCAGCAGCAAAGTTCGACACTGGAGTTACGAGCAGTACTTC	CASSKVRHWSYEQYF	NA	TRBV21-1	TRBJ2-7	NA